This passage covers 5 T cell receptor beta chains from one sample sequenced in a study of shared clonotypes between healthy human individuals. Assay used: immunoSEQ multiplex PCR; TCRdb lists only in-frame clones, some missing. The sample shows nearly 750,000 clones, 55% to 80% of them seen only once. Sequenced sample: memory CD4+ T cells sorted from blood. The subset is: CD45RA-negative fraction. The source is a woman in her 30s in good health.

V usage is TRBV18 and J usage is TRBJ2-5; 8 bases agree with TRBD1. The CDR3 consists of 16 residues. Germline assignment: CDR1 KGHSH and CDR2 LQKENI. The ends lost 1 base at V and 1 base at J; junction bases unmatched: 5. Here the CDR3 DNA reads TGTGCCAGCTCACCACTGGGCGACAGGGGCCAAGAGACCCAGTACTTC. It translates to CASSPLGDRGQETQYF.

This rearrangement joins TRBV10-1 to TRBJ2-2, with TRBD2 as a possible D gene (7 bases). The CDR3 extends over 13 amino acids. V shed 7 bases and J shed 5 bases, with 11 bases lying between them. Per germline, CDR1 WNHNN and CDR2 SYGVQD (reference sequence). CDR3 in amino acids: CASKQGGTGELFF. The DNA of the CDR3 is TGCGCCAGCAAACAGGGAGGGACCGGGGAGCTGTTTTTT.

The chain has TRBV11-2 and TRBJ2-2; TRBD2 might be the D (6 bases). CDR1 is SGHAT and CDR2 is FQNNGV in the germline V gene. Deletions cut 5 bases from V and 4 bases from J, with 17 bases between. This CDR3 spans 16 amino acids. As DNA, the CDR3 is TGTGCCAGCAGCCGCGCCGGGAGAAGTGTCACCGGGGAGCTGTTTTTT. Its protein product is CASSRAGRSVTGELFF.

The chain links TRBV2 to TRBJ1-5, with D perhaps TRBD1 (6 bases). The CDR3 covers 16 residues. Per the germline V gene, CDR1 is SNHLY and CDR2 is FYNNEI. V dropped 1 base and J dropped 6 bases, with 16 bases sitting between them. The CDR3 region is CASSEGQADVGQPQHF. CDR3 coding DNA: TGTGCCAGCAGTGAAGGACAGGCCGATGTAGGTCAGCCCCAGCATTTT.

This sequence joins TRBV6-1 and TRBJ2-7; TRBD2 matches 10 bases. With 7 bases clipped from V and 2 bases from J, the junction kept 11 bases outside the gene matches. The CDR3 extends over 16 amino acids. The germline CDR1 and CDR2 sequences are MNHNS and SASEGT. The CDR3 sequence is CASTEGLAGVAYEQYF. The CDR3 region has the DNA TGTGCCAGCACTGAGGGGCTAGCGGGAGTAGCCTACGAGCAGTACTTC.